This TCR beta chain stems from a study of CD8+ T cells in alopecia areata (dated by TCRdb to the late 2010s). At the level of the whole study: To study T cell clonal expansion in alopecia areata, the researchers applied high-throughput TCRbeta sequencing to both the C3H/HeJ mouse model and human patients. Clonality in the scalp was compared among normal scalp (n=4), patchy alopecia areata scalp (n=8), and alopecia totalis/universalis scalp (n=8). immunoSEQ multiplex PCR using 35 Vbeta forward primers and 13 Jbeta reverse primers was used to amplify TCRbeta CDR3 regions. On the human side, TCRbeta sequencing was run on scalp tissue and on sorted CD4+ and CD8+ peripheral blood T cells from healthy controls and from alopecia areata patients with either patchy or totalis/universalis disease. RNA was obtained with the PAXgene miRNA kit for fixed scalp, the miRNeasy kit for PBMCs, and the RNeasy kit for mouse skin.

Ends trimmed: V by 6 bases, J by 6 bases; bases unmatched to a gene: 1. Including the terminal cysteine and phenylalanine, the CDR3 comprises 11 residues. Only CDR3 DNA is held: 33 bases, read in frame from base 1. CDR1 and CDR2 are read off the germline V gene as SNHLY and FYNNEI. Peripheral blood and lesional scalp punch biopsies were obtained from patients with alopecia areata. PBMCs were isolated by density centrifugation and stained for CD3, CD4 and CD8, and CD4+ and CD8+ T cells were sorted on a FACSAria. Alopecia areata patients who were not treated were recruited through a multicenter biomarker study. For five or six biomarker-study patients, blood CD8+ T cells were further sorted into NKG2D-low and NKG2D-high fractions. As for this clone: There is no known antigen for this receptor. No base-level quality is on record; no much larger clone is a single base apart.

Library method: the immunoSEQ multiplex PCR assay. RNA was extracted from all samples and reverse transcribed into cDNA as template for TCR sequencing. SuperScript III was used to make first-strand cDNA, primed with a 2:1 mix of oligo-dT and random hexamers. A synthetic immune receptor repertoire was used to assess amplification bias, and residual bias was removed computationally. As for the original processing: Raw reads were preprocessed for error removal, and CDR3 was defined according to IMGT conventions as running from the conserved cysteine to phenylalanine. Clonality was computed by normalizing Shannon entropy by log2 of the number of productive unique TCRs and subtracting the result from 1. Whether each scalp clone was CD4 or CD8 was inferred by checking scalp TCRbeta sequences against the CD4 and CD8 repertoires from sorted blood. TCRdb's version of the immuneACCESS table is confined to in-frame rearrangements and falls short of the full clone set. An unresolved V gene accounts for under half of the shortfall where checked; the remainder is of unknown origin. The DNA was the basis for D and trimming; V, J and clone size are from that table. The sample has approximately 120,000 clones on record, roughly 50% of them singletons. The ten most abundant clones make up over 9.5% of the sample.

The full study reports these points: Lesional scalp, especially in alopecia totalis/universalis, showed higher clonality and more expanded CD8+ clones than normal scalp, suggesting antigenic drive. Unlike mouse skin, which is dominated by gammadelta T cells, normal human skin has resident alphabeta T cells that are also sequenced, and this complicates analysis of the scalp TCR repertoire. TCR sequences shared between patients were less clear than in mice, possibly partly because of HLA diversity in the patient population.

This receptor was taken from a human donor with alopecia areata. Recombination connected TRBV2 to TRBJ2-7; TRBD1 aligns with 8 central bases. The sample taken for sequencing was NKG2D-low CD8+ T cells sorted from blood. The intended sense of this specimen's cell subset or site label: sorted CD8+ NKG2D-low blood T cells. The CDR3 amino acid sequence is: CASRQGGEQYF. Here is the DNA: TGTGCCAGCAGACAGGGGGGCGAGCAGTACTTC.